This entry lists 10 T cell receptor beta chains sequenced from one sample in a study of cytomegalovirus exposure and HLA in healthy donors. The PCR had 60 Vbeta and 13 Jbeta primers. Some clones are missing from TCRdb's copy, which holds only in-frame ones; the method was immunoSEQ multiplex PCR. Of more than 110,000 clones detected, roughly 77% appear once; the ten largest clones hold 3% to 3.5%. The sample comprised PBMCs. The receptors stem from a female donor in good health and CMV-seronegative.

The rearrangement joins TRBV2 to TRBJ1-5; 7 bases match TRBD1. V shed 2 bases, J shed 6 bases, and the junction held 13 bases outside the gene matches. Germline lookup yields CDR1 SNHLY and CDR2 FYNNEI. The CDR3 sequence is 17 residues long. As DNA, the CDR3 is TGTGCCAGCAGTGAAACTAGGACAGGATCCTCCGGTCAGCCCCAGCATTTT. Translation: CASSETRTGSSGQPQHF.

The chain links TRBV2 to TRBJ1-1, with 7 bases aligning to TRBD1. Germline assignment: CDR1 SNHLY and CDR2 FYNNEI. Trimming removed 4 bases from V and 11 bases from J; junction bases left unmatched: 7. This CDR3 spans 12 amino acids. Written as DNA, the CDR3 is TGTGCCAGCAGTGGGACAGGCCCCGAGGCTTTCTTT. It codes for CASSGTGPEAFF.

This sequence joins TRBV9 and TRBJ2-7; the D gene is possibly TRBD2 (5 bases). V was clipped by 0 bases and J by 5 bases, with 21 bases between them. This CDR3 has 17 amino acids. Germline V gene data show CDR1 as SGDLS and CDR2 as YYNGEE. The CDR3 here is CASSVVGGGLGSHEQYF. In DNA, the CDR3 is TGTGCCAGCAGCGTAGTAGGAGGAGGATTGGGATCCCACGAGCAGTACTTC.

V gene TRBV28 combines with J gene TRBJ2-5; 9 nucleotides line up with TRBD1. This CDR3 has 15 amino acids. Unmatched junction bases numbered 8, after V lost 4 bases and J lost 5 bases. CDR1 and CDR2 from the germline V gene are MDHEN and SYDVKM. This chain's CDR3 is CASSSKQGARETQYF. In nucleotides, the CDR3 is TGTGCCAGCAGTTCTAAACAGGGGGCCAGGGAGACCCAGTACTTC.

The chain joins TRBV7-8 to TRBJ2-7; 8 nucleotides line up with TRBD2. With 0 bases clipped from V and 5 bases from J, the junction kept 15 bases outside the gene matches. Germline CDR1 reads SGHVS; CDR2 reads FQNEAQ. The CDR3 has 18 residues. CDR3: CASSLAKAAGGRVNEQYF. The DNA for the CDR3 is TGTGCCAGCAGCTTAGCGAAGGCGGCGGGAGGCCGGGTGAACGAGCAGTACTTC.

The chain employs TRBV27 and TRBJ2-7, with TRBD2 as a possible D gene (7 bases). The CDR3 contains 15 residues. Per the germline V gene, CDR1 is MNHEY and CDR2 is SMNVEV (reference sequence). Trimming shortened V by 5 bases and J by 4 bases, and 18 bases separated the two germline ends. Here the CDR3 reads CASSPGYREGYEQYF. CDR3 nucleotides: TGTGCCAGCAGTCCCGGCTACAGGGAGGGATACGAGCAGTACTTC.

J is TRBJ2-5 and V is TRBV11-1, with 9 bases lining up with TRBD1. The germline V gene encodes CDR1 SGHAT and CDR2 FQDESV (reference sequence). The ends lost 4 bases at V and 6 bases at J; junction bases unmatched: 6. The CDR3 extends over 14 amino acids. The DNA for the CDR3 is TGTGCCAGCAGCTCCACACAGGGGGCCCAGACCCAGTACTTC. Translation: CASSSTQGAQTQYF.

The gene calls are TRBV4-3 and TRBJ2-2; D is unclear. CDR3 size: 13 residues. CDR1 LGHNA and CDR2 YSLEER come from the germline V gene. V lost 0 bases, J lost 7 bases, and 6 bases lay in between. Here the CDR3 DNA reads TGCGCCAGCAGCCAAGATAGTTACGGGGAGCTGTTTTTT. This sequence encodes CASSQDSYGELFF.

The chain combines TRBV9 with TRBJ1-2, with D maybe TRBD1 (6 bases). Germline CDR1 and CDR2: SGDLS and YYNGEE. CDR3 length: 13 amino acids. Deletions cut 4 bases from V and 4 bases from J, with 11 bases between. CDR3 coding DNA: TGTGCCAGCAGCTACCGGGACACCTATGGCTACACCTTC. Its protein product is CASSYRDTYGYTF.

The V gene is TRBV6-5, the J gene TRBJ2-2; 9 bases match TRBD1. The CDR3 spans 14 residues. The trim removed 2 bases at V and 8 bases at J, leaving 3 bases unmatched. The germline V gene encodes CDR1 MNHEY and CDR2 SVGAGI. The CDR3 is CASSYDRGTGELFF. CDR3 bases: TGTGCCAGCAGTTACGACAGGGGGACTGGGGAGCTGTTTTTT.